This T cell receptor (beta chain) was captured in a study of neoadjuvant anti-PD-1 for oral cavity cancer listed by TCRdb under 2021. Study-level background: Three to four biweekly doses of nivolumab at 3 mg/kg were mostly administered to patients before curative-intent surgical resection. Under RECIST 1.1, a patient counted as a responder if showing complete response, partial response or stable disease, and as a non-responder if showing progression. Patients without progression received a fourth nivolumab dose around day 43 and underwent definitive surgical resection on days 50-56. There were 12 patients in the parent correlative cohort, and the response rate was around 35%.

V is cut back by 4 bases and J by 5 bases, with 7 bases in the junction unmatched. The CDR3 contains 14 residues, cysteine and phenylalanine counted. The DNA shown is the 42-base CDR3, in frame from base 1. Looking up the germline V gene (reference sequence) yields CDR1 PRHDT and CDR2 FYEKMQ. This clone was observed a single time. What this receptor recognizes is not known. No base-level quality is on record; no much larger clone is a single base apart. What the research found in general, with its limitations: Higher pretreatment blood TCRbeta clonality and lower post-treatment tumor TCRbeta clonality were correlated with higher pretreatment blood Treg/Th17 ratios. Only three patients per response group were included in the TCR analyses, and the authors called for validation in larger cohorts. After neoadjuvant nivolumab, significantly higher T cell clonality (Gini index) was found within PBMCs in non-responders than in responders.

The time point label for this specimen denotes: before neoadjuvant nivolumab. Patients had been newly diagnosed with stage II-IVA oral cavity squamous cell carcinoma, and no prior systemic or radiation treatment had been given to the patients. The cohort was made up of patients with locally advanced, HPV-negative oral cavity squamous cell carcinoma. Peripheral blood mononuclear cells were analyzed directly and were not maintained or expanded in culture. Samples were obtained from a longitudinal correlative study of a single-arm phase II trial of neoadjuvant nivolumab in oral cavity squamous cell carcinoma. Subject-matched pre- and post-treatment PBMCs and tumors from three responders and three non-responders underwent genomic DNA-based TCRbeta sequencing. Peripheral blood mononuclear cells were drawn once before nivolumab treatment and a second time after treatment, when surgery took place. Genomic DNA was isolated from PBMCs using the Maxwell RSC DNA from Cells kit.

For deep sequencing of PBMC libraries, mostly 450 to 500 ng of input genomic DNA was used, and six replicates were run per sample. The immunoSEQ hsTCRbeta kit was used to prepare TCRbeta libraries, following the manufacturer's instructions. The finished libraries were brought together in one pool at roughly 3 nM, which was then read using an Illumina NovaSeq 6000 S4 flow cell. The study's processing was this. The immunoSEQ Analyzer handled quality control and preprocessing of the raw data. The analysis was restricted to productive rearrangements, with each unique CDR3 amino acid sequence defining a clonotype. Repertoire clonality was estimated as the Gini-Simpson index, computed with the R package tcR. Gini indices were compared with Student's t test, and associations with tumor size change were assessed by Pearson correlation. This is the immuneACCESS table as TCRdb keeps it, with only in-frame sequences that have V and J called. A part of the clones is gone; compared with another copy, unresolved V genes explain less than half, and the rest is unexplained. V and J calls and clone size come straight from that table; D and trimming were deduced from the DNA. The sample contains over 10,000 clones, more than 60% of them found a single time. The biggest ten clones account for more than 2% of the sample.

The rearrangement joined TRBV13 to TRBJ2-5; 7 of the junction bases match TRBD2. The sequence came from a person aged 35-80 years with oral cavity squamous cell carcinoma. The sequenced sample was PBMCs, obtained before nivolumab (anti-PD-1) treatment. The nucleotides are TGTGCCAGCAGCTCACGGGCGGGAGCTGAGACCCAGTACTTC. Its translation is CASSSRAGAETQYF.